This TCR beta chain was obtained from a study of T cell repertoires in cytomegalovirus infection. On the study more broadly: Matching HLA type, along with CMV infection, was indicated by public TCR beta signatures.

This clonotype came up many times. What it binds is unknown. Overall study findings and caveats: Individuals carrying CMV plus the relevant HLA were identified by cumulative frequency of public TCR beta families. HLA-C-restricted CMV-specific TCR beta clonotypes were dominant in the ex vivo response.

The length of the CDR3 is 14 residues. The V and J ends lost 4 bases and 4 bases respectively, with 11 bases between them. CDR1 and CDR2 from the germline V gene are ENHRY and SYGVKD. TCRdb used MiXCR to reprocess the reads, holding one entry per CDR3 protein. This sample has around 260,000 distinct CDR3 sequences, with approximately 9.1% found just once. The chain recombines TRBV10-3 with TRBJ1-3; D may be TRBD1 (6 bases). The clonotype was recovered from a human donor in good health (CMV status not recorded). Some clones in this sample may be carry-over from other donors' samples. Sequences were obtained from PBMCs. The CDR3 reads CAISGGRPGNTIYF. The CDR3, as DNA: TGTGCCATCAGTGGGGGGCGCCCAGGAAACACCATATATTTT.